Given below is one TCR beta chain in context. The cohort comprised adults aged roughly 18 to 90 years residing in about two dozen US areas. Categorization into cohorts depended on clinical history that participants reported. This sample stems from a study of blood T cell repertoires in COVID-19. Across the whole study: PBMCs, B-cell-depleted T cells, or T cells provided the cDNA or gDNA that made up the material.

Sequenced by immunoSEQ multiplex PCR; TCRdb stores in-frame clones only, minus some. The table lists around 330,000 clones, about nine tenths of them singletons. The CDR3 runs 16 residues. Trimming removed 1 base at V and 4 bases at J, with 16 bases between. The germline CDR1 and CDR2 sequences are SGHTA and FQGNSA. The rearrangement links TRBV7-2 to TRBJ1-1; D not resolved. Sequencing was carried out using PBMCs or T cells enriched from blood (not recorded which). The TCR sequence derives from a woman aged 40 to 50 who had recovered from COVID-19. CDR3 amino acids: CASSLERIRRGTEAFF. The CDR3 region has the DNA TGTGCCAGCAGCTTAGAGAGGATACGCAGAGGCACTGAAGCTTTCTTT.